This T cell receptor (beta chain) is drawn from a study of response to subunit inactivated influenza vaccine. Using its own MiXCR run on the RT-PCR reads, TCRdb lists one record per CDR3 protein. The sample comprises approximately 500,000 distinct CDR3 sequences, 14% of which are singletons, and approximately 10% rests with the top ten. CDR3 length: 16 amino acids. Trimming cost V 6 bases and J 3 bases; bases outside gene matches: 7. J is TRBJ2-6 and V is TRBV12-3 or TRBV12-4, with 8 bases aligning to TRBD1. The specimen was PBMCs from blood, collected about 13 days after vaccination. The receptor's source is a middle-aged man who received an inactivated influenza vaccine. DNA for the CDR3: TGTGCCAGCAGCGAGGACAGGGAGGTTGGGGCCAACGTCCTGACTTTC. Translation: CASSEDREVGANVLTF.